The sample holds a few counts of the clone carrying this TCR beta chain. Antigen: not known. TCRB transcripts that were expressed got sequenced, as all of the isolated RNA had been reverse transcribed. Produced via immunoSEQ multiplex PCR; TCRdb's table is partial and in-frame only. Of roughly 47,000 clones in the sample, approximately 44% are singletons; the top ten hold around 0.13%. This record belongs to a study of beta chain features in type 1 diabetes. CDR1 MGHRA and CDR2 YSYEKL come from the germline V gene. Losses at the gene ends were 8 bases for V and 1 base for J; bases not matched to a gene: 17. This CDR3 spans 18 amino acids. Isolation of CD4+ naive, central memory, regulatory and stem cell-like memory cells was achieved by sorting via CD45RO/CCR7/CD25/CD127/CD95/CD27. Purity of each sorted population was above 95%. Study-wide points: For Type 1 diabetes patients, all four CD4+ subsets carried TCRB CDR3s that were moderately but significantly shorter. Resolution of whether HLA type affects TCRB rearrangement was not achieved here. Researchers cautioned that cDNA sequencing could over-represent cells with high TCR expression.

The sample consisted of stem cell memory CD4+ T cells from blood. This chain connects TRBV4-1 to TRBJ2-1; 7 bases agree with TRBD2. This receptor was obtained from a man in his thirties or forties with type 1 diabetes. CDR3 coding DNA: TGCGCCAGCCATACAGGAGGCCGCGGGAGCTTTTCCTACAATGAGCAGTTCTTC. This translates into CASHTGGRGSFSYNEQFF.